A selection of T cell receptor beta chains follows, all from one sample in a study of pediatric ulcerative colitis. The assay was immunoSEQ multiplex PCR, and TCRdb's table has in-frame clones only and misses some. The sample contains around 65,000 clones, 75% to 85% of which appear only once. Sequencing input: blood. The receptors here all came from a boy aged 5-17 years with moderate ulcerative colitis. Both conserved end residues are part of each CDR3. D genes are given only for firm matches. A row's size may be missing; if present it is once, few, many or a size class.

-	TRBJ1-2	TRBV18	-	TGTGCCAGCTCACCTGACATCTATAACTATGGCTACACCTTC	CASSPDIYNYGYTF
TRBD1	TRBJ1-2	TRBV18	-	TGTGCCAGCTCAGCTCTTCCCCGGGACAGGGAATATGGTGGCTACACCTTC	CASSALPRDREYGGYTF
-	TRBJ1-2	TRBV5-1	-	TGCGCCAGCAGGACGGAAGTCACATCCTATGGCTACACCTTC	CASRTEVTSYGYTF
TRBD1	TRBJ1-2	TRBV7-8	-	TGTGCCAGCAGCTTAGGGGACAGAAACTATGGCTACACCTTC	CASSLGDRNYGYTF
-	TRBJ2-1	TRBV7-8	-	TGTGCCAGCAGCTCCCGGGTCCCTTCCTACAATGAGCAGTTCTTC	CASSSRVPSYNEQFF
-	TRBJ2-6	TRBV7-2	-	TGTGCCAGCAGGGAAAGCAACTCTGGGGCCAACGTCCTGACTTTC	CASRESNSGANVLTF
TRBD1	TRBJ2-7	TRBV6-1	-	TGTGCCAGGGGACAGCCCCCCTACGAGCAGTACTTC	CARGQPPYEQYF
-	TRBJ2-1	TRBV6-5	-	TGTGCCAGCAGTTACGCTCGGAGTTCCTACAATGAGCAGTTCTTC	CASSYARSSYNEQFF
-	TRBJ2-3	TRBV7-9	once	TGTGCCAGCAGCACTTACCTGCAGCGGGGACACACAGATACGCAGTATTTT	CASSTYLQRGHTDTQYF
TRBD1	TRBJ1-2	TRBV7-3	-	TGTGCCAGCAGCTTAAAAGGGGGCGCAACCGTTAATGGCTACACCTTC	CASSLKGGATVNGYTF
TRBD1	TRBJ1-6	TRBV5-4	few	TGTGCCAGCAGCACCCGACAGGGGGCCTATTCACCCCTCCACTTT	CASSTRQGAYSPLHF
TRBD1	TRBJ2-7	TRBV7-6	once	TGTGCCAGCAGCTTAGCCGACAGGGTACACGAGCAGTACTTC	CASSLADRVHEQYF
-	TRBJ2-3	TRBV5-6	-	TGTGCCAGCAGCTTGGCCCTGGCCAGCACAGATACGCAGTATTTT	CASSLALASTDTQYF
-	TRBJ1-1	TRBV6-1	-	TGTGCCAGCAGTGATTGGCGACCGAACACTGAAGCTTTCTTT	CASSDWRPNTEAFF
-	TRBJ1-5	TRBV5-6	-	TGTGCCAGCAGCTTGACCACAAGGCAGCCCCAGCATTTT	CASSLTTRQPQHF
-	TRBJ2-2	TRBV5-4	few	TGTGCCAGCAGCTTAGGACAGAGGAACACCGGGGAGCTGTTTTTT	CASSLGQRNTGELFF
-	TRBJ2-5	TRBV7-9	-	TGTGCCAGCAGCAAAAACGGACAGAGCCAAGAGACCCAGTACTTC	CASSKNGQSQETQYF
-	TRBJ2-7	TRBV29-1	once	TGCAGCGTTGAAGGCTTGCGGGGCCAGCCCTACGAGCAGTACTTC	CSVEGLRGQPYEQYF
-	TRBJ2-4	TRBV29-1	-	TGCAGCGTTTCAGTAGGGGAAGCCAAAAACATTCAGTACTTC	CSVSVGEAKNIQYF
-	TRBJ2-1	TRBV9	once	TGTGCCAGCAGCGGAGAGACTTCAGGCCCCTACAATGAGCAGTTCTTC	CASSGETSGPYNEQFF
TRBD1	TRBJ2-1	TRBV9	-	TGTGCCAGCAGCGAACGTCCGGGACAGGGCTTGAGCTCCTACAATGAGCAGTTCTTC	CASSERPGQGLSSYNEQFF
TRBD1	TRBJ2-5	TRBV29-1	-	TGCAGCGTCCGTGGGACAGGGTATGAGACCCAGTACTTC	CSVRGTGYETQYF
TRBD1	TRBJ2-7	TRBV2	-	TGTGCCAGCAGTTCGGACAGGGCCCAGGTCGAGCAGTACTTC	CASSSDRAQVEQYF
-	TRBJ2-5	TRBV7-7	once	TGTGCCAGCAGCCCCCCGTCGGCGCTCTGGGAGACCCAGTACTTC	CASSPPSALWETQYF
TRBD2	TRBJ2-7	TRBV7-9	-	TGTGCCAGCAGCCCGATAGCGGGAGGCCCTACCTCCTACGAGCAGTACTTC	CASSPIAGGPTSYEQYF
-	TRBJ2-3	TRBV5-1	-	TGCGCCAGCTCTACCGACTTACCAGGGGCAGATACGCAGTATTTT	CASSTDLPGADTQYF
TRBD1	TRBJ2-7	TRBV15	-	TGTGCCACCAGCAGACCGGGACAGGGCGACGAGCAGTACTTC	CATSRPGQGDEQYF
-	TRBJ2-7	TRBV18	-	TGTGCCAGCTCACCAATTCCAGGAATGGAGTACTTC	CASSPIPGMEYF
-	TRBJ1-5	TRBV6-6	-	TGTGCCACCACCCAGGATGGCCAGCCCCAGCATTTT	CATTQDGQPQHF
-	TRBJ2-1	TRBV6-6	-	TGTGCCAGCAGTGACCTTGACCCGGCCGATGAGCAGTTCTTC	CASSDLDPADEQFF
-	TRBJ2-3	TRBV9	-	TGTGCCAGCAGCGTAGCTCCAGTCGACACAGATACGCAGTATTTT	CASSVAPVDTDTQYF
-	TRBJ2-1	TRBV4-3	few	TGCGCCAGCAGCCAGCACGAGACTAGCAATGAGCAGTTCTTC	CASSQHETSNEQFF
-	TRBJ1-3	TRBV7-8	once	TGTGCCAGCAGCTTAATGGCGTCTGGAAACACCATATATTTT	CASSLMASGNTIYF
TRBD1	TRBJ1-5	TRBV4-1	-	TGCGCCAGCAGCCAGGGGAGGACAGGGGGGAATCAGCCCCAGCATTTT	CASSQGRTGGNQPQHF
TRBD1	TRBJ1-4	TRBV27	large	TGTGCCAGCAGTTTAGACACAGGGGGCACTGAAAAACTGTTTTTT	CASSLDTGGTEKLFF
-	TRBJ1-2	TRBV25-1	-	TGTGCCAGCACGAACGGGGTGGGAGGCTACACCTTC	CASTNGVGGYTF
TRBD1	TRBJ2-7	TRBV14	-	TGTGCCAGCAGCCAAGAGATTGTGGACAGGTATCGATACGAGCAGTACTTC	CASSQEIVDRYRYEQYF
TRBD2	TRBJ2-1	TRBV9	-	TGTGCCAGCAGCGTACTAGCGGGGGGCCCCAATGAGCAGTTCTTC	CASSVLAGGPNEQFF
TRBD2	TRBJ2-3	TRBV5-6	once	TGTGCCAGCAGCTCCTGGGACTACACCGGCCCAGATACGCAGTATTTT	CASSSWDYTGPDTQYF
-	TRBJ1-1	TRBV2	-	TGTGCCAGCAACGCCCTAGGGGGCACTGAAGCTTTCTTT	CASNALGGTEAFF
TRBD2	TRBJ2-3	TRBV15	-	TGTGCCACCAGCAGGGAAATTACTAGCGGGAGAACCCGGACAGATACGCAGTATTTT	CATSREITSGRTRTDTQYF
-	TRBJ1-5	TRBV19	-	TGTGCCAGTAGCGCTATGAGGGATCAGCCCCAGCATTTT	CASSAMRDQPQHF
-	TRBJ1-1	TRBV5-4	few	TGTGCCAGCAGCTTGGGGGTATTAGCTTTCTTT	CASSLGVLAFF
-	TRBJ2-7	TRBV5-5	-	TGTGCCAGCAGCTTGGTTTTGTCCTACGAGCAGTACTTC	CASSLVLSYEQYF
-	TRBJ2-5	TRBV7-9	once	TGTGCCAGCAGCTTAGCCCAGCGGACATACCAAGAGACCCAGTACTTC	CASSLAQRTYQETQYF
-	TRBJ1-3	TRBV6-5	-	TGTGCCAGCAGCCGACCTGGTGGAAACACCATATATTTT	CASSRPGGNTIYF
-	TRBJ2-1	TRBV5-1	once	TGCGCCAGCAGCTTGTCTTGGGGGCCAGGCTCCTACAATGAGCAGTTCTTC	CASSLSWGPGSYNEQFF
-	TRBJ2-7	TRBV6-5	-	TGTGCCAGCAGTTACGGCGGGACCTTCTACGAGCAGTACTTC	CASSYGGTFYEQYF
-	TRBJ1-2	TRBV29-1	-	TGCAGCGCCGGCGGGGGGGCGGTAGGCTACACCTTC	CSAGGGAVGYTF
-	TRBJ1-1	TRBV4-1	-	TGCGCCAGCAGCCAGCTAGGGTTGGACGAAAATAGGAGGAACACTGAAGCTTTCTTT	CASSQLGLDENRRNTEAFF
-	TRBJ1-3	TRBV5-4	once	TGTGCCAGCAGCTTGGACGGTAGCTCTGGAAACACCATATATTTT	CASSLDGSSGNTIYF
-	TRBJ2-7	TRBV5-1	-	TGCGCCAGCAGCGCACAGGGTGGCGAGCAGTACTTC	CASSAQGGEQYF
-	TRBJ1-1	TRBV7-8	-	TGTGCCAGCAGCTTAGCGAAAAGGATTATGAACACTGAAGCTTTCTTT	CASSLAKRIMNTEAFF
-	TRBJ1-1	TRBV12-2	once	TGTGCAAGTCGCCCCCCAGGAGAGGCTGAAGCTTTCTTT	CASRPPGEAEAFF
-	TRBJ1-2	TRBV4-2	-	TGTGCCAGCAGCCAAGATGGTTTGAAGGGAGCTGGCTACACCTTC	CASSQDGLKGAGYTF